This T cell receptor (beta chain) is drawn from a study of T cell repertoires in cytomegalovirus infection (dated by TCRdb to about 2019). Study-level background: The peptide stimulations were aimed at well-studied HLA-B-restricted epitopes as well as recently identified HLA-C-restricted CMV epitopes, whose presentation resists viral immunomodulation. The HLA type of each donor mattered for the analysis, because public TCR beta signatures pointed to carriage of CMV infection along with the matching HLA type. Study-level results and caveats: The ex vivo response was dominated by HLA-C-restricted CMV-specific TCR beta clonotypes, and the single most frequent clonotype in two of eight donors was supplied by these HLA-C-restricted clonotypes. In both this cohort and an independent cohort of 352 donors, the cumulative frequency of public TCR beta family members distinguished carriers of CMV infection plus the relevant HLA type.

The CDR3 runs 16 amino acids, cysteine and phenylalanine included. The only DNA kept is the CDR3, 48 bases in frame from the first base. The germline V and J ends show losses of 9 bases and 0 bases respectively, and no gene match explains 11 bases of the junction. This clonotype was detected only a few times. The antigen this receptor binds is unknown. No base-level quality is on record; no much larger clone is a single base apart. Sequencer: Illumina HiSeq 1500. The raw public data were reprocessed by TCRdb itself: fastp quality trimming at Q25, MiXCR clonotype calling, in-frame beta chains only. Under each unique CDR3 protein, matching rows form one entry showing the most common genes and DNA. In this sample the table shows about a million distinct CDR3 sequences, about a third of which occur a single time. Roughly 13% of the sample rests with the top ten. The label giving this sample's treatment or condition can be read as: in vitro stimulation with specific CMV peptide epitopes to enrich CMV-specific T cells.

The sequence came from a human donor in good health (CMV status not recorded). Some clones in this sample may be carry-over from other donors' samples. The chain is made from TRBV12-3 or TRBV12-4 and TRBJ2-3, and 8 junction bases match TRBD2. Sequencing was performed on cultured CD8+ T cells from PBMCs, taken from culture after CMV antigen stimulation. The bases are TGTGCCAGTCCGGGGGGGGAAACTTTAAGCACAGATACGCAGTATTTT. Translation gives CASPGGETLSTDTQYF.